This is a list of T cell receptor beta chains from one sample in a study of T cells in Graves' hyperthyroidism and ophthalmopathy. TCRdb called the multiplex PCR reads again in MiXCR, with one record for every CDR3 protein. This repertoire shows some 300,000 distinct CDR3 sequences, roughly 15% found once; its top ten account for 7.9%. Sequences were obtained from blood. The receptors stem from a woman aged 40 to 55 with Graves' hyperthyroidism. Both conserved end residues are part of each CDR3. D genes are given only for firm matches. Clone size is shown for a subset of rows, as once, few, many or a class of expanded clone.

>TRBJ1-5|many|TRBV2|.
TGTGCCAGCAGTCAGATAGGACAGAGGGTCCAGCCCCAGCATTTT
CASSQIGQRVQPQHF
>TRBJ2-5|few|TRBV12-3/TRBV12-4|.
TGTGCCAGCACCCTGGGGACGGTCCAAGAGACCCAGTACTTC
CASTLGTVQETQYF
>TRBJ1-2|.|TRBV27|.
TGTGCCAGCAGTTTATACCAGGGCTGGAGTGGCTACACCTTC
CASSLYQGWSGYTF
>TRBJ2-7|many|TRBV27|.
TGTGCCAGCCGATACAGGGTCACCTACGAGCAGTACTTC
CASRYRVTYEQYF
>TRBJ2-1|few|TRBV14|.
TGTGCCAGCAGCCCTTTGGGGATGGGGACCAATGAGCAGTTCTTC
CASSPLGMGTNEQFF
>TRBJ2-1|many|TRBV11-2|TRBD2
TGTGCCAGCAGCTTAGATCGGGCTAGCGGGAGGAATGAGCAGTTCTTC
CASSLDRASGRNEQFF
>TRBJ2-7|few|TRBV6-1|.
TGTGCCAGCAGTGAAGTTGACCGGGAGGAGCAGTACTTC
CASSEVDREEQYF
>TRBJ1-1|many|TRBV2|.
TGTGCCAGCAATACCGGATCGGGGGAAGCTTTCTTT
CASNTGSGEAFF
>TRBJ2-1|many|TRBV30|.
TGTGCCTGGATCCCAGGGAGCTCCTACAATGAGCAGTTCTTC
CAWIPGSSYNEQFF
>TRBJ2-2|few|TRBV24-1|.
TGTGCCACCGATTATGAAACCACCGGGGAGCTGTTTTTT
CATDYETTGELFF
>TRBJ1-2|many|TRBV29-1|.
TGCAGCGTTGTAGGGTCGGCAGATGGCTACACCTTC
CSVVGSADGYTF
>TRBJ2-7|few|TRBV24-1|.
TGTGCCACCAGTGGATACAGCCCCTACGAGCAGTACTTC
CATSGYSPYEQYF
>TRBJ2-2|few|TRBV6-1|.
TGTGCCACCAATGGGGGGAGAGACACCGGGGAGCTGTTTTTT
CATNGGRDTGELFF
>TRBJ1-3|few|TRBV15|.
TGTGCCGCGCATGGCGCCGGAAACACCATATATTTT
CAAHGAGNTIYF
>TRBJ2-1|.|TRBV24-1|TRBD1
TGTGCCACCAGTGATGGACAGGGGGTCAATGAGCAGTTCTTC
CATSDGQGVNEQFF
>TRBJ2-7|many|TRBV20-1|TRBD1
TGCAGTGCCCCTCCGGGACAGGGTTACGAGCAGTACTTC
CSAPPGQGYEQYF
>TRBJ2-1|few|TRBV13|TRBD2
TGTGCCAGCAGCGCCGCTCCCGGGGGGGGCGGCTCCTACAATGAGCAGTTCTTC
CASSAAPGGGGSYNEQFF
>TRBJ2-3|.|TRBV30|TRBD2
TGTGCCTGGAGTGTACTAGCGGGAGATACGCAGTATTTT
CAWSVLAGDTQYF
>TRBJ1-4|many|TRBV6-1|.
TGTGCCAGCAGTTATGGGGGGGCCGGCGGTGAAAAACTGTTTTTT
CASSYGGAGGEKLFF
>TRBJ1-1|many|TRBV11-1|.
TGTGCCAGCAGCCAACTCCGGGGGGCGTCGAACACTGAAGCTTTCTTT
CASSQLRGASNTEAFF
>TRBJ2-1|many|TRBV7-9|.
TGTGCCAGCAGTCTCATAAACAATGAGCAGTTCTTC
CASSLINNEQFF
>TRBJ2-1|many|TRBV29-1|TRBD1
TGCAGCGTCGGACAGGGGCGAAATGAGCAGTTCTTC
CSVGQGRNEQFF
>TRBJ2-1|many|TRBV6-1|.
TGTGCCAGCAGCCACGGGAGTTCCAATGAGCAGTTCTTC
CASSHGSSNEQFF
>TRBJ1-2|many|TRBV30|.
TGTGCCTGGAGTTCCGACGGGATCTATGGCTACACCTTC
CAWSSDGIYGYTF
>TRBJ1-3|few|TRBV28|.
TGTGCCAGCAGTGCCCTCGCCGGAGGCAACACCATATATTTT
CASSALAGGNTIYF
>TRBJ1-2|many|TRBV15|.
TGTGCCACCAGCAGACAAGGAGGGAGCTATGGCTACACCTTC
CATSRQGGSYGYTF